Presented here are 27 T cell receptor beta chains from one specimen sequenced in a study of tumor-infiltrating lymphocytes in primary liver carcinoma. Taking 20-30 mg of unsorted bulk tissue, the authors co-extracted RNA and DNA. Starting from 500 ng of total RNA, TCR beta cDNA was produced with a primer in the constant region. Slightly modified ARM-PCR with three nested multiplex PCR rounds yielded TCR beta libraries. The first two PCR rounds, roughly 10 cycles each, used TRBV1-TRBV30 forward primers and a C-beta reverse primer. TCRdb used MiXCR to reprocess the multiplex PCR reads, holding one entry per CDR3 protein. The sample carries about 92,000 distinct CDR3 sequences, 68% recorded once. The sample taken for sequencing was tumor-adjacent normal liver tissue. The receptors were sampled from a man in his forties with primary liver carcinoma and hepatitis B virus infection.

This clonotype was detected ten times or more. The genes are TRBV6-1 and TRBJ1-5; D perhaps matches TRBD1 (5 bases). The CDR3 extends over 13 amino acids. Looked up from germline, CDR1 is MNHNS and CDR2 is SASEGT. V was pared by 3 bases and J by 6 bases, with 9 bases between. The CDR3 reads CASSDGGSQPQHF. CDR3 coding DNA: TGTGCCAGCAGTGATGGGGGGAGTCAGCCCCAGCATTTT.

The table lists this clonotype with many counts. The chain carries TRBV6-5 and TRBJ2-1; 7 bases match TRBD1. The J segment lost 4 bases and the V segment lost 6 bases, leaving 6 bases of the junction unmatched. This CDR3 spans 14 amino acids. Germline lookup yields CDR1 MNHEY and CDR2 SVGAGI. The CDR3 protein is CASRSGTEYNEQFF. The CDR3 coding sequence is TGTGCCAGCAGATCCGGGACAGAGTACAATGAGCAGTTCTTC.

In its sample, this clonotype was seen once. The junction differs from germline at one of its ends, possibly a read error. In nucleotides, the CDR3 is TGTGCCAGCGGCTATAGCACAGATACGCAGTTTTTT. Its translation: CASGYSTDTQFF. The chain combines TRBV11-2 with TRBJ2-3; D not certain. Germline V gene lookup returns CDR1 SGHAT and CDR2 FQNNGV. There are 12 residues in the CDR3. The full variable domain, its missing parts supplied by reference TRBV11-2 and TRBJ2-3, is EAGVAQSPRYKIIEKRQSVAFWCNPISGHATLYWYQQILGQGPKLLIQFQNNGVVDDSQLPKDRFSAERLKGVDSTLKIQPAKLEDSAVYLCASGYSTDTQFFGPGTRLTVL.

Comments on this clonotype: It may be a read error: a sequence one base away is much more abundant. This sequence joins TRBV14 and TRBJ2-1; a weak D match, TRBD2 (5 bases). V was clipped by 9 bases and J by 4 bases, with 16 bases between them. Germline V gene data show CDR1 as SGHDN and CDR2 as FVKESK. This CDR3 has 14 amino acids. CDR3 nucleotide sequence: TGTGCCAGATGGGAGCGGAGCGTGTACAATGAGCAGTTCTTC. This translates into CARWERSVYNEQFF.

The V call is TRBV30, the J call TRBJ2-7, with 8 positions matching TRBD2. V was pared by 6 bases and J by 3 bases, with 7 bases of the junction left unmatched. This CDR3 has 13 residues. The germline CDR1 and CDR2 sequences are GTSNPN and SVGIG (reference sequence). The CDR3 region has the DNA TGTGCCTGCCCGATCAGCGGGAGCTACGAGCAGTACTTC. Its protein product is CACPISGSYEQYF. Variable domain in full (rest from reference TRBV30 and TRBJ2-7): SQTIHQWPATLVQPVGSPLSLECTVEGTSNPNLYWYRQAAGRGLQLLFYSVGIGQISSEVPQNLSASRPQDRQFILSSKKLLLSDSGFYLCACPISGSYEQYFGPGTRLTVT.

This clonotype was picked up many times. The chain is built from TRBV4-1 and TRBJ2-7; D gene ambiguous. V was pared by 0 bases and J by 0 bases, with 9 bases between. The germline V gene encodes CDR1 MGHRA and CDR2 YSYEKL. The CDR3 runs to 15 residues. The CDR3 DNA reads TGCGCCAGCAGCCAAGACAGTGAGAGCTCCTACGAGCAGTACTTC. The encoded protein is CASSQDSESSYEQYF.

On this clonotype: Compared with germline, one end of the junction differs, possibly owing to a read error. This chain links TRBV29-1 with TRBJ1-2, with D perhaps matching TRBD1 (5 bases). Per the germline V gene, CDR1 is SQVTM and CDR2 is ANQGSEA. The CDR3 totals 13 residues. The CDR3 DNA reads TGCAGTTCGACGGGGGTTCTAGACTATGGCTCCACCTTC. Translation: CSSTGVLDYGSTF.

Note on this clonotype: The junction does not match germline at one end; this may be a read error. This chain joins TRBV29-1 and TRBJ2-1; D is possibly TRBD2 (6 bases). The CDR3 sequence is 14 residues long. CDR1 is SQVTM, CDR2 ANQGSEA, per germline. CDR3 DNA sequence: TGCAGCGCTACGGGGGAAGTGGCCTACAATGAGCGGTTCTTC. Encoded protein: CSATGEVAYNERFF.

Turning to this clonotype: This may be a read error, as it is one base from a much larger clone. The V gene is TRBV10-3, the J gene TRBJ2-1, with 12 nucleotides matching TRBD2. Germline lookup yields CDR1 ENHRY and CDR2 SYGVKD. The CDR3 has 15 residues. CDR3 in DNA: TGTGCCATCAGGACTAGCGGGAGTAAGGTGAATGAGCGGTTCTTC. Amino acid sequence: CAIRTSGSKVNERFF.

Ten or more counts support this clonotype. This chain connects TRBV29-1 to TRBJ2-3, with D possibly TRBD2 on 6 matching bases. The ends were cut back, 6 bases at V and 1 base at J, with 11 bases in the middle. Germline-derived CDR1 and CDR2 are SQVTM and ANQGSEA. This CDR3 has 13 amino acids. CDR3 amino acids: CSVDGRRTDTQYF. DNA for the CDR3: TGCAGCGTCGACGGGAGACGCACAGATACGCAGTATTTT.

A word on this clonotype: A much larger clone lies one base from this, so it may be a read error. The chain has TRBV10-3 and TRBJ2-7; 10 bases line up with TRBD2. The length of the CDR3 is 17 residues. J was trimmed by 2 bases and V by 6 bases; bases with no gene match: 13. Per germline, CDR1 ENHRY and CDR2 SYGVKD. CDR3 amino acids: CAIRKTSGSIDAYEQYF. The CDR3 nucleotides read TGTGCCATCAGGAAGACTAGCGGGTCGATCGACGCCTACGAGCAGTACTTC.

Concerning this clonotype itself: The junction and the germline gene differ at one end; a read error may be behind it. The V gene is TRBV6-6, the J gene TRBJ2-3; TRBD2 matches 7 bases. CDR1 and CDR2 from the germline V gene are MNHNY and SVGAGI (reference sequence). The CDR3 consists of 16 residues. The CDR3 bases are TGTGCCAGCAGGCCCCGCGCGACTAGCCTCGCAGATATGCAGTATTTT. This encodes CASRPRATSLADMQYF.

To note about this clonotype: A single base separates this from a much larger clone, so it may be a read error. J is TRBJ1-5 and V is TRBV28; D gene uncertain. Germline V lookup: CDR1 MDHEN, CDR2 SYDVKM. CDR3 length: 16 residues. CDR3 residues: CVSRLPGSYSNQPQHF. CDR3 DNA sequence: TGTGTCAGCAGATTACCCGGGAGCTATAGCAATCAGCCCCAGCATTTT.

The CDR3 DNA sequence: TGCGCCAGCAGCTACCGCGATGAGCAGTTCTTC. It codes for CASSYRDEQFF. The gene calls are TRBV5-1 and TRBJ2-1; D gene uncertain. The CDR3 sequence is 11 residues long. Germline CDR1 is SGHRS and CDR2 is YFSETQ. V gave up 3 bases and J gave up 8 bases, with 6 bases separating them. Variable domain in full (rest from reference TRBV5-1 and TRBJ2-1): KAGVTQTPRYLIKTRGQQVTLSCSPISGHRSVSWYQQTPGQGLQFLFEYFSETQRNKGNFPGRFSGRQFSNSRSEMNVSTLELGDSALYLCASSYRDEQFFGPGTRLTVL.

This clonotype was counted only a few times. A much larger clonotype is one base distant, so this may be a read error. The chain combines TRBV12-3 or TRBV12-4 with TRBJ1-5; D might be TRBD1 (6 bases). There are 11 residues in the CDR3. CDR3 bases: TGTACCAGCAGGGGCGGGGGGCCCCAGCATTTT. Translated, it gives CTSRGGGPQHF.

About this clonotype: The junction does not match germline at one end; this may be a read error. This chain connects TRBV28 to TRBJ1-1; maybe TRBD1 (5 bases). This CDR3 region has 15 residues. Per the germline V gene, CDR1 is MDHEN and CDR2 is SYDVKM. The CDR3: CANSYRDSGGTEAFF. CDR3 nucleotides: TGTGCCAACAGTTACCGTGACAGTGGGGGCACTGAAGCTTTCTTT. Full variable domain (remainder filled in from reference TRBV28 and TRBJ1-1): DVKVTQSSRYLVKRTGEKVFLECVQDMDHENMFWYRQDPGLGLRLIYFSYDVKMKEKGDIPEGYSVSREKKERFSLILESASTNQTSMYLCANSYRDSGGTEAFFGQGTRLTVV.

The chain employs TRBV7-9 and TRBJ1-4; 7 nucleotides align to TRBD1. J was trimmed by 4 bases and V by 10 bases; bases with no gene match: 12. The CDR3 is 15 residues long. Germline V CDR1 and CDR2: SEHNR, FQNEAQ (reference sequence). The CDR3 DNA follows: TGTGCCATCGGACTCGGGACAGAAAATAATGAAAAACTGTTTTTT. Its protein is CAIGLGTENNEKLFF.

About this clonotype: This may arise from a read error, as a much more abundant clone is one base away. V gene TRBV10-3 combines with J gene TRBJ2-3, with 7 positions matching TRBD1. Germline V gives CDR1 ENHRY, CDR2 SYGVKD. This CDR3 contains 13 residues. The CDR3 nucleotides are TGTGCCATCTCGACAGGGACCACAGATATGCAGTATTTT. It codes for CAISTGTTDMQYF.

This rearrangement joins TRBV20-1 to TRBJ2-3; D gene ambiguous. The germline gives CDR1 DFQATT, CDR2 SNEGSKA (reference sequence). This CDR3 comprises 11 residues. V was cut by 6 bases and J by 10 bases, with 14 bases left in between. The CDR3 DNA follows: TGCAGTGCCAGGACCCCACATCCGCAGTATTTT. This codes for CSARTPHPQYF.

The chain employs TRBV6-5 and TRBJ2-5; 7 nucleotides agree with TRBD2. The V gene's germline CDR1 is MNHEY and CDR2 SVGAGI. The CDR3 runs 14 residues. The J segment lost 3 bases and the V segment lost 10 bases, leaving 11 bases of the junction unmatched. CDR3 region: CANRYTREEETQYF. CDR3 in DNA: TGTGCCAACAGGTACACCCGGGAGGAAGAGACCCAGTACTTC.

This CDR3 is CSIQDSYNEQFF. CDR3 sequence (DNA): TGCAGCATACAGGACTCCTACAATGAGCAGTTCTTC. The chain uses TRBV29-1 and TRBJ2-1; tentatively, D is TRBD1 (5 bases). This CDR3 contains 12 residues. The germline V and J ends were trimmed by 8 bases and 0 bases, with 8 bases remaining between them. CDR1 SQVTM and CDR2 ANQGSEA come from the germline V gene.

With regard to this clonotype: An end of the junction differs from the germline gene, which may be a read error. The chain uses TRBV12-3 or TRBV12-4 and TRBJ1-1; unclear D gene. This CDR3 comprises 12 residues. The CDR3 DNA reads TGTGCCAGCACGATGCACAACACTGAGGCTTCCTTT. Amino acid sequence: CASTMHNTEASF.

Concerning this clonotype itself: One junction end does not reproduce the germline sequence, and a read error may be involved. The chain links TRBV29-1 to TRBJ2-3; 9 bases fit TRBD2. Germline CDR1 and CDR2: SQVTM and ANQGSEA. The CDR3 is made up of 14 amino acids. CDR3 loop: CNVVPSGDTDTQYF. The CDR3, as DNA: TGTAACGTCGTTCCTAGCGGGGACACAGATACGCAGTATTTT.

As concerns this clonotype: Compared with germline, one end of the junction differs, possibly owing to a read error. This rearrangement joins TRBV29-1 to TRBJ2-3; TRBD2 aligns across 10 bases. Germline V gives CDR1 SQVTM, CDR2 ANQGSEA. CDR3 length: 18 residues. The CDR3 here is CSVSMGLLAGGGTDTQYF. DNA for the CDR3: TGCAGCGTGAGCATGGGGCTTTTAGCGGGAGGTGGCACAGATACACAGTATTTT.

In the case of this clonotype: A read error may be the cause here, since a much bigger clone is one base away. This chain joins TRBV4-1 and TRBJ2-7; 12 nucleotides agree with TRBD2. This CDR3 comprises 18 residues. CDR1 is MGHRA and CDR2 is YSYEKL in the germline V gene. The CDR3 DNA sequence: TGCGCCTGCAGCCAAGGGAACGCCCTAGCGGGAGGGCCAGGAGAGCAGTACTTC. As protein: CACSQGNALAGGPGEQYF.

This clonotype was seen many times. This rearrangement joins TRBV29-1 to TRBJ1-1; D is unclear. V was shortened by 7 bases and J by 0 bases, with 12 bases between the two germline ends. This CDR3 region has 13 residues. The germline V gene has CDR1 SQVTM and CDR2 ANQGSEA. The CDR3 DNA sequence: TGCAGCGCGACAAGGAGCATGAACACTGAAGCTTTCTTT. It encodes CSATRSMNTEAFF.

This clonotype has a count of ten or more. The gene calls are TRBV7-9 and TRBJ2-7; a weak D match, TRBD1 (6 bases). This CDR3 spans 15 amino acids. V was trimmed by 1 base and J by 3 bases, leaving 13 bases between them. Germline CDR1 is SEHNR and CDR2 is FQNEAQ (reference sequence). CDR3 DNA: TGTGCCAGCAGCTTAGGGGGCAGACAGGACTACGAGCAGTACTTC. This sequence encodes CASSLGGRQDYEQYF.